The rows below give T cell receptor beta chains drawn from one sample of a study of identical twins. TCRdb re-called the 5' RACE reads with MiXCR, one entry per CDR3 protein. Among around 650,000 distinct CDR3 sequences listed, about 7% were seen once. The sample was also reused in another study, on yellow fever vaccine responses in identical twins.

Sequenced material: PBMCs. The receptor set was obtained from a woman under 30 in good health. CDR3s include the opening cysteine and the closing phenylalanine or tryptophan. D genes are given only for firm matches. Rows give clone size only sometimes, using once, few, many, or a class for an expanded clone.

v_gene: TRBV28
len: 15
j_gene: TRBJ2-5
abundance: .
d_gene: .
CDR3nt: TGTGCCAGCAGTTCTCCCGGGACGACCAAAGAGACCCAGTACTTC
CDR3aa: CASSSPGTTKETQYF

v_gene: TRBV12-3/TRBV12-4
len: 13
j_gene: TRBJ2-7
abundance: many
d_gene: .
CDR3nt: TGTGCCAGCAGCCTACAACAACATTCCGAGCAGTACTTC
CDR3aa: CASSLQQHSEQYF

v_gene: TRBV4-1
len: 11
j_gene: TRBJ2-7
abundance: few
d_gene: .
CDR3nt: TGCGCCAGCAGCCAAGATCGGGAGCAGTACTTC
CDR3aa: CASSQDREQYF

v_gene: TRBV2
len: 13
j_gene: TRBJ2-1
abundance: .
d_gene: TRBD2
CDR3nt: TGTGCCAGCCTGACTAGCGAGTACAATGAGCAGTTCTTC
CDR3aa: CASLTSEYNEQFF

v_gene: TRBV29-1
len: 16
j_gene: TRBJ2-1
abundance: many
d_gene: .
CDR3nt: TGCAGCGTCGGGATCGGACAGTTAAGCTCCTACAATGAGCAGTTCTTC
CDR3aa: CSVGIGQLSSYNEQFF

v_gene: TRBV27
len: 14
j_gene: TRBJ1-2
abundance: many
d_gene: .
CDR3nt: TGTGCCAGCAGTTTATCGAGGCAGGGTTATGGCTACACCTTC
CDR3aa: CASSLSRQGYGYTF

v_gene: TRBV7-3
len: 14
j_gene: TRBJ1-2
abundance: many
d_gene: TRBD1
CDR3nt: TGTGCCAGCGCAACTGGACAGGGGTCCTATGGCTACACCTTC
CDR3aa: CASATGQGSYGYTF

v_gene: TRBV19
len: 14
j_gene: TRBJ2-7
abundance: .
d_gene: .
CDR3nt: TGTGCCAGTAGTGGGGGAGTCGACTACTACGAGCAGTACTTC
CDR3aa: CASSGGVDYYEQYF

v_gene: TRBV10-1
len: 15
j_gene: TRBJ2-1
abundance: .
d_gene: TRBD1
CDR3nt: TGCGCCAGCAGTGAAGGACAGGGGAAAAACAATGAGCAGTTCTTC
CDR3aa: CASSEGQGKNNEQFF

v_gene: TRBV12-3/TRBV12-4
len: 14
j_gene: TRBJ1-5
abundance: few
d_gene: .
CDR3nt: TGTGCCAGCAGTTTCTGGGGCCGAAATCAGCCCCAGCATTTT
CDR3aa: CASSFWGRNQPQHF

v_gene: TRBV7-9
len: 15
j_gene: TRBJ2-5
abundance: many
d_gene: TRBD2
CDR3nt: TGTGCCAGCAGCCGGACTAGCGGGGGACAAGAGACCCAGTACTTC
CDR3aa: CASSRTSGGQETQYF

v_gene: TRBV6-5
len: 14
j_gene: TRBJ2-7
abundance: .
d_gene: .
CDR3nt: TGTGCCAGCAGTTACGGAGGGGCCTCCTACGAGCAGTACTTC
CDR3aa: CASSYGGASYEQYF

v_gene: TRBV20-1
len: 16
j_gene: TRBJ1-6
abundance: .
d_gene: .
CDR3nt: TGCAGTGCTAGAGATCCAAATGGACAGACCAATTCACCCCTCCACTTT
CDR3aa: CSARDPNGQTNSPLHF

v_gene: TRBV29-1
len: 17
j_gene: TRBJ2-2
abundance: many
d_gene: TRBD2
CDR3nt: TGCAGCGTCCCAATCGGGCTAGCGGGAGCTAACACCGGGGAGCTGTTTTTT
CDR3aa: CSVPIGLAGANTGELFF

v_gene: TRBV14
len: 16
j_gene: TRBJ2-2
abundance: many
d_gene: TRBD2
CDR3nt: TGTGCCAGCAGCCAAGCTAGCGGGGTGAACACCGGGGAGCTGTTTTTT
CDR3aa: CASSQASGVNTGELFF

v_gene: TRBV12-3/TRBV12-4
len: 16
j_gene: TRBJ2-2
abundance: many
d_gene: .
CDR3nt: TGTGCCAGCAGTCACCGACAGGGAGGCGGCACCGGGGAGCTGTTTTTT
CDR3aa: CASSHRQGGGTGELFF

v_gene: TRBV10-3
len: 12
j_gene: TRBJ1-2
abundance: many
d_gene: .
CDR3nt: TGTGCCATCAGCGACACCACCTATGGCTACACCTTC
CDR3aa: CAISDTTYGYTF

v_gene: TRBV12-3/TRBV12-4
len: 13
j_gene: TRBJ2-5
abundance: .
d_gene: .
CDR3nt: TGTGCCAGCAGTTCAAAAGGCGAGGAGACCCAGTACTTC
CDR3aa: CASSSKGEETQYF

v_gene: TRBV5-1
len: 13
j_gene: TRBJ1-4
abundance: many
d_gene: .
CDR3nt: TGCGCCAGCAGACAGGAAGCTAATGAAAAACTGTTTTTT
CDR3aa: CASRQEANEKLFF

v_gene: TRBV3-1
len: 15
j_gene: TRBJ2-5
abundance: .
d_gene: .
CDR3nt: TGTGCCAGCAGCCGGGCTTCTAGTGGCCAAGAGACCCAGTACTTC
CDR3aa: CASSRASSGQETQYF

v_gene: TRBV15
len: 15
j_gene: TRBJ1-1
abundance: many
d_gene: .
CDR3nt: TGTGCCACCAGCAGACCTCGACAGGTGGGCACTGAAGCTTTCTTT
CDR3aa: CATSRPRQVGTEAFF

v_gene: TRBV7-8
len: 13
j_gene: TRBJ2-3
abundance: many
d_gene: .
CDR3nt: TGTGCCAGCAATAGAAGAGGATCAGATACGCAGTATTTT
CDR3aa: CASNRRGSDTQYF

v_gene: TRBV7-9
len: 16
j_gene: TRBJ1-1
abundance: few
d_gene: TRBD1
CDR3nt: TGTGCCAGCAGCTTAGTTTGGACAGGGATGAACACTGAAGCTTTCTTT
CDR3aa: CASSLVWTGMNTEAFF

v_gene: TRBV6-1
len: 14
j_gene: TRBJ2-3
abundance: few
d_gene: .
CDR3nt: TGTGCCAGCGGTGGTGGGGTTCGAGGAGATACGCAGTATTTT
CDR3aa: CASGGGVRGDTQYF

v_gene: TRBV20-1
len: 15
j_gene: TRBJ2-3
abundance: .
d_gene: TRBD1
CDR3nt: TGCAGTGCTAGAGATACAGGGGGCCATGGAGATACGCAGTATTTT
CDR3aa: CSARDTGGHGDTQYF

v_gene: TRBV12-3/TRBV12-4
len: 14
j_gene: TRBJ1-5
abundance: .
d_gene: TRBD1
CDR3nt: TGTGCCAGCAGTTTCAAAGGGGGCGGACAGCCCCAGCATTTT
CDR3aa: CASSFKGGGQPQHF

v_gene: TRBV7-9
len: 16
j_gene: TRBJ2-1
abundance: .
d_gene: TRBD2
CDR3nt: TGTGCCAGCAGCCCGGGGACTAGCGGGCCAGCGCATGAGCAGTTCTTC
CDR3aa: CASSPGTSGPAHEQFF

v_gene: TRBV2
len: 13
j_gene: TRBJ1-2
abundance: few
d_gene: .
CDR3nt: TGTGCCAGCAGTTCCGAGAGTAACTATGGCTACACCTTC
CDR3aa: CASSSESNYGYTF

v_gene: TRBV4-1
len: 17
j_gene: TRBJ1-5
abundance: many
d_gene: .
CDR3nt: TGCGCCAGCAGCCAAGATGGGGGGGAGGGTAGTGCTCAGCCCCAGCATTTT
CDR3aa: CASSQDGGEGSAQPQHF

v_gene: TRBV5-1
len: 16
j_gene: TRBJ2-2
abundance: many
d_gene: .
CDR3nt: TGCGCCAGCAGCTTGGCCTTAGACGTAAACACCGGGGAGCTGTTTTTT
CDR3aa: CASSLALDVNTGELFF

v_gene: TRBV24-1
len: 16
j_gene: TRBJ2-1
abundance: many
d_gene: .
CDR3nt: TGTGCCACCAGCGATCCCGAGGTAGGAGCCAACAATGAGCAGTTCTTC
CDR3aa: CATSDPEVGANNEQFF

v_gene: TRBV7-9
len: 15
j_gene: TRBJ2-1
abundance: .
d_gene: TRBD2
CDR3nt: TGTGCCAGCAGCTTAAGGGGACTAGCGTCGTTTGAGCAGTTCTTC
CDR3aa: CASSLRGLASFEQFF

v_gene: TRBV28
len: 18
j_gene: TRBJ2-5
abundance: many
d_gene: TRBD2
CDR3nt: TGTGCCAGCTCGACTAGCGGGAGGGCCCTCGGGTCGGGAGAGACCCAGTACTTC
CDR3aa: CASSTSGRALGSGETQYF

v_gene: TRBV12-3/TRBV12-4
len: 16
j_gene: TRBJ2-5
abundance: .
d_gene: .
CDR3nt: TGTGCCAGCAGTGATCCAGGGGCACCGGGGGGAGAGACCCAGTACTTC
CDR3aa: CASSDPGAPGGETQYF

v_gene: TRBV10-3
len: 13
j_gene: TRBJ2-2
abundance: many
d_gene: .
CDR3nt: TGTGCCATCAGTGATGGGGGTGCCGGGGAGCTGTTTTTT
CDR3aa: CAISDGGAGELFF

v_gene: TRBV3-1
len: 17
j_gene: TRBJ2-1
abundance: many
d_gene: TRBD2
CDR3nt: TGTGCCAGCAGCCAAGGATGGCCTAGCGGGGCATACAATGAGCAGTTCTTC
CDR3aa: CASSQGWPSGAYNEQFF

v_gene: TRBV5-1
len: 16
j_gene: TRBJ2-1
abundance: .
d_gene: .
CDR3nt: TGCGCCAGCAGCTTGGGAGACGGGAGTAGTATTTATGAGCAGTTCTTC
CDR3aa: CASSLGDGSSIYEQFF

v_gene: TRBV12-3/TRBV12-4
len: 15
j_gene: TRBJ2-7
abundance: many
d_gene: TRBD1
CDR3nt: TGTGCCAGCAGTTTCTCCGACAGGGGCTCCTACGAGCAGTACTTC
CDR3aa: CASSFSDRGSYEQYF

v_gene: TRBV5-6
len: 14
j_gene: TRBJ2-5
abundance: many
d_gene: .
CDR3nt: TGTGCCAGTACAACAGGCACCAGGTCGGAGACCCAGTACTTC
CDR3aa: CASTTGTRSETQYF

v_gene: TRBV6-5
len: 12
j_gene: TRBJ1-3
abundance: many
d_gene: .
CDR3nt: TGTGCCAGCAGCTCGACTGGAAACACCATATATTTT
CDR3aa: CASSSTGNTIYF

v_gene: TRBV5-1
len: 17
j_gene: TRBJ2-6
abundance: .
d_gene: .
CDR3nt: TGCGCCAGCAGCTCCCAGGAGGGGGAGCCCGGGGCCAACGTCCTGACTTTC
CDR3aa: CASSSQEGEPGANVLTF

v_gene: TRBV5-1
len: 15
j_gene: TRBJ2-3
abundance: many
d_gene: .
CDR3nt: TGCGCCAGCAGCTTGGGGACGGTTAGCACAGATACGCAGTATTTT
CDR3aa: CASSLGTVSTDTQYF